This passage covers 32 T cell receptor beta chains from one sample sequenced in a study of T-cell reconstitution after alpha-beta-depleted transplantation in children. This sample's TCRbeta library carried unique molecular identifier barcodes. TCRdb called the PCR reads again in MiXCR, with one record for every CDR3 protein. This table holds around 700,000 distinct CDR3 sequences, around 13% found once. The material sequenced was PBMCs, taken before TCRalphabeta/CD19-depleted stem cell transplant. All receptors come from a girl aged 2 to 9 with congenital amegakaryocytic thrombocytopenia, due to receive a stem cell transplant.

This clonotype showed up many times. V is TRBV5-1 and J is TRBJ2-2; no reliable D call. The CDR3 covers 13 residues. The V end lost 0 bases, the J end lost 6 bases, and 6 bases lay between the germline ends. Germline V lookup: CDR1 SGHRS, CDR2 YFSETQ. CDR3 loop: CASSLVPSGELFF. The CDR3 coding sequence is TGCGCCAGCAGCTTGGTCCCATCCGGGGAGCTGTTTTTT.

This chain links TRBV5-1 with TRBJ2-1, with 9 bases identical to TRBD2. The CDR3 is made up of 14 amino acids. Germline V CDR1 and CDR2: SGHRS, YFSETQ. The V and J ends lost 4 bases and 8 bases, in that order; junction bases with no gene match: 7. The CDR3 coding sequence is TGCGCCAGCAGCCCATTAGCGGGAGCGGATGAGCAGTTCTTC. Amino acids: CASSPLAGADEQFF.

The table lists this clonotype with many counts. Written as DNA, the CDR3 is TGTGCCACCAGCAGAGATTCGTCGAGCGGGAGTCCCGGAGATACGCAGTATTTT. This encodes CATSRDSSSGSPGDTQYF. The chain joins TRBV15 to TRBJ2-3; 8 nucleotides match TRBD2. This CDR3 spans 18 amino acids. V lost 0 bases, J lost 5 bases, and 13 bases stayed unmatched. The germline V gene encodes CDR1 LNHNV and CDR2 YYDKDF (reference sequence).

This CDR3 is CSASGTSEQETQYF. In DNA, the CDR3 is TGCAGTGCTTCCGGGACTAGCGAACAAGAGACCCAGTACTTC. The chain is built from TRBV20-1 and TRBJ2-5, with 10 bases that match TRBD2. Trimming cost V 5 bases and J 2 bases; bases outside gene matches: 5. CDR1 and CDR2 (germline): DFQATT, SNEGSKA (reference sequence). This CDR3 region has 14 residues.

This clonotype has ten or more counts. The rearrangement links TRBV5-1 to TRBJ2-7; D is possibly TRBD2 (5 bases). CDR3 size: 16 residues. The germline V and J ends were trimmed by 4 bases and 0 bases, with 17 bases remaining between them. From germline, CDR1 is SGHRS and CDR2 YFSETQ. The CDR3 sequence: CASSTQDGLSSYEQYF. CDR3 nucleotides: TGCGCCAGCAGCACCCAGGACGGACTGAGCTCCTACGAGCAGTACTTC.

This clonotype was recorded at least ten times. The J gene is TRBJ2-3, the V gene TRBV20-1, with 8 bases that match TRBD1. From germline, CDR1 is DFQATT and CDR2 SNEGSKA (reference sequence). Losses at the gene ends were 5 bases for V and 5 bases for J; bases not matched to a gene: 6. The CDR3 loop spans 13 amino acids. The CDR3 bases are TGCAGTGCTCCCCGGGACAGGAGAGATACGCAGTATTTT. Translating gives CSAPRDRRDTQYF.

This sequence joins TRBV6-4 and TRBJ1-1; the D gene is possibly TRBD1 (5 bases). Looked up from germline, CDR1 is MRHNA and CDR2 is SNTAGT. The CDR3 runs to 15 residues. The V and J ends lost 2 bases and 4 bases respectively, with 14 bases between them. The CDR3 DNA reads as TGTGCCAGCAGTGACCCAGACAGAGGGATCACTGAAGCTTTCTTT. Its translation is CASSDPDRGITEAFF.

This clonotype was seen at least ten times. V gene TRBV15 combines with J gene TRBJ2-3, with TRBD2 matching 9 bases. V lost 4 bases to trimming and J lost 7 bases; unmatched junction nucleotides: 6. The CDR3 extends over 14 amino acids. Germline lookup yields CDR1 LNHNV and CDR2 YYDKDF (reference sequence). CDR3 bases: TGTGCCACCAGCACAGGCGGGAGGGGGAATACGCAGTATTTT. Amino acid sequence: CATSTGGRGNTQYF.

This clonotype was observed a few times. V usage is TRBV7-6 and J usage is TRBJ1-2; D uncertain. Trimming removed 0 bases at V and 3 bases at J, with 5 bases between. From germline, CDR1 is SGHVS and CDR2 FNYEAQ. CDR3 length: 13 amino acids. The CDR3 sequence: CASSLAAHYGYTF. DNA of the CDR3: TGTGCCAGCAGCTTAGCTGCGCACTATGGCTACACCTTC.

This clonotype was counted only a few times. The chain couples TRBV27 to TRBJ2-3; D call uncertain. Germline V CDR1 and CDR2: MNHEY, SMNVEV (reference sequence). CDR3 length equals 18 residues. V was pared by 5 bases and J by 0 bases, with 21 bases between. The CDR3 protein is CASSPSPYGGPSTDTQYF. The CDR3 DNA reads TGTGCCAGCAGTCCCTCTCCTTACGGCGGCCCTAGCACAGATACGCAGTATTTT.

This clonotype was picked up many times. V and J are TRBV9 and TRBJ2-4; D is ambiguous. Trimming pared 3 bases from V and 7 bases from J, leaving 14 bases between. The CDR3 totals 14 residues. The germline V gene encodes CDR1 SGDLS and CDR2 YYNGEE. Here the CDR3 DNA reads TGTGCCAGCAGCGGAGATTATTCTGGTAACATTCAGTACTTC. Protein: CASSGDYSGNIQYF.

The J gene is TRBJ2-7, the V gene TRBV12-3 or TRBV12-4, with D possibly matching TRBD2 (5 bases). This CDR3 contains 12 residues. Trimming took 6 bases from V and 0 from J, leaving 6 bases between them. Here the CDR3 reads CASRSGSYEQYF. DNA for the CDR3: TGTGCCAGCAGGAGCGGCTCCTACGAGCAGTACTTC.

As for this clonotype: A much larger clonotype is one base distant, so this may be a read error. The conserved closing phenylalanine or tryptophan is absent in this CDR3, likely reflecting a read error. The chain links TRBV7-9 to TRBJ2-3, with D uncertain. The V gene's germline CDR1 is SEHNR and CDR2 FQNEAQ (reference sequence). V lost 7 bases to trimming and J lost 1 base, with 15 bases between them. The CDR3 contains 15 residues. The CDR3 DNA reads TGTGCCAGCACCCACCCGGCGGTGGGCACAGATACGCAGTATTTA. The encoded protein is CASTHPAVGTDTQYL.

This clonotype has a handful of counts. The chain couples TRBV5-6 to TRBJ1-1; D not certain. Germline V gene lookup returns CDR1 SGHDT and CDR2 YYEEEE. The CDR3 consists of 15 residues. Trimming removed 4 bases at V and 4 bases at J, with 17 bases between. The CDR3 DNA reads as TGTGCCAGCAGCCGAATAGGAGGCGCAGGCACTGAAGCTTTCTTT. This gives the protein CASSRIGGAGTEAFF.

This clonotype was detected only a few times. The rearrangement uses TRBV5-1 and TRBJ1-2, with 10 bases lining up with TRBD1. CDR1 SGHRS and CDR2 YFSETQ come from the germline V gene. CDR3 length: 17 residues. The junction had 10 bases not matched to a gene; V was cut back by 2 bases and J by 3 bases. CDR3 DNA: TGCGCCAGCAGCTTAAAATCCCGGGACAGGGGTCACTATGGCTACACCTTC. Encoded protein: CASSLKSRDRGHYGYTF.

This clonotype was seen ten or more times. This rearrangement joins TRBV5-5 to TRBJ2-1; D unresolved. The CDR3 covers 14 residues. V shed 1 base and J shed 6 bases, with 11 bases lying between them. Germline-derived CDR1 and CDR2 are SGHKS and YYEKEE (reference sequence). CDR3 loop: CASSLYGRSNEQFF. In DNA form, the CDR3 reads TGTGCCAGCAGCTTGTACGGTAGATCCAATGAGCAGTTCTTC. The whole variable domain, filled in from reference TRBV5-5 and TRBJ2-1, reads DAGVTQSPTHLIKTRGQQVTLRCSPISGHKSVSWYQQVLGQGPQFIFQYYEKEERGRGNFPDRFSARQFPNYSSELNVNALLLGDSALYLCASSLYGRSNEQFFGPGTRLTVL.

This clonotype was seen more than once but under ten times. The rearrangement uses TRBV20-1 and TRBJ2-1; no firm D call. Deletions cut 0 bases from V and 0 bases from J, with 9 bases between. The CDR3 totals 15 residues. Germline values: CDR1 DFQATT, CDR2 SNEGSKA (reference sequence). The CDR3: CSARDPQNSYNEQFF. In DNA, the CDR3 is TGCAGTGCTAGAGATCCCCAGAACTCCTACAATGAGCAGTTCTTC.

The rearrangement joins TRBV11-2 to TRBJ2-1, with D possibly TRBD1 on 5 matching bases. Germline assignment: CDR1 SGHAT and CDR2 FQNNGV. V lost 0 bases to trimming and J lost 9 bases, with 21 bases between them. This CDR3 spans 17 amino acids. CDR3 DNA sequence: TGTGCCAGCAGCTTAGAGGTAATCGCGGAAGGGGTAAGTGAGCAGTTCTTC. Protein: CASSLEVIAEGVSEQFF.

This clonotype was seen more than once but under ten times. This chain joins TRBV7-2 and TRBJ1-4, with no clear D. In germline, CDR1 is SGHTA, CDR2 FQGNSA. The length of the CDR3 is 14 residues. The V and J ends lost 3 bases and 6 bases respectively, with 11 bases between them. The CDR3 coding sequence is TGTGCCAGCAGCTTTTGGGGAGGAGATGAAAAACTGTTTTTT. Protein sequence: CASSFWGGDEKLFF.

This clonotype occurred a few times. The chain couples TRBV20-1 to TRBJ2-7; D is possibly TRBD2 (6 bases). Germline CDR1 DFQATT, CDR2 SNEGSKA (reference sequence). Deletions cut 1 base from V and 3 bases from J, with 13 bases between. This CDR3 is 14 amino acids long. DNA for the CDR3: TGCAGTGCTAGAGGGGGGACTTCGGACTACGAGCAGTACTTC. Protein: CSARGGTSDYEQYF.

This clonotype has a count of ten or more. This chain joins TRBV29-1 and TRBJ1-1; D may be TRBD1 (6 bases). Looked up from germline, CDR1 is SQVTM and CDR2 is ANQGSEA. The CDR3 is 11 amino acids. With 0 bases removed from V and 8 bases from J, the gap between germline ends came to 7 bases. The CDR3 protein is CSVEEDSEAFF. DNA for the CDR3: TGCAGCGTTGAAGAGGACAGCGAAGCTTTCTTT. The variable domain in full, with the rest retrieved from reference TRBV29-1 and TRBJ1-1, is SAVISQKPSRDICQRGTSLTIQCQVDSQVTMMFWYRQQPGQSLTLIATANQGSEATYESGFVIDKFPISRPNLTFSTLTVSNMSPEDSSIYLCSVEEDSEAFFGQGTRLTVV.

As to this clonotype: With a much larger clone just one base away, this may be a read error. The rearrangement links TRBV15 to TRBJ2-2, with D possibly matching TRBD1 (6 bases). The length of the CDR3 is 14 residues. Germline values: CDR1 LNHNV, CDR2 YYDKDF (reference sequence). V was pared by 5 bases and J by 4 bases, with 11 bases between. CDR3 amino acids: CATSLDRPTGELFF. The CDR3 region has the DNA TGTGCCACCAGCTTGGACAGACCCACCGGGGAGCTGTTTTTT.

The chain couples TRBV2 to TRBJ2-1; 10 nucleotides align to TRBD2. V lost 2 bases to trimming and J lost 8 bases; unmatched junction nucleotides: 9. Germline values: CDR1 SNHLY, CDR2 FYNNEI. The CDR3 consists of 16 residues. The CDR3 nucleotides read TGTGCCAGCAGTGAAAGAGGTCTAGCGGGAGTCTATGAGCAGTTCTTC. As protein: CASSERGLAGVYEQFF.

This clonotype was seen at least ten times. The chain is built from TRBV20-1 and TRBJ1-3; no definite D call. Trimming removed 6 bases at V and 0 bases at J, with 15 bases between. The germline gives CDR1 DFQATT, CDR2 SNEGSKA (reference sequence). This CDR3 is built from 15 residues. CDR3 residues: CSANDITNSGNTIYF. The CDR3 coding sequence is TGCAGTGCAAACGACATTACAAACTCTGGAAACACCATATATTTT.

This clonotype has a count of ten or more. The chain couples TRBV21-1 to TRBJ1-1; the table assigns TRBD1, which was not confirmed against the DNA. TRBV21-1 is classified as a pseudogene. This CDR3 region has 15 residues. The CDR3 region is CASSKEGHGGTEAFF. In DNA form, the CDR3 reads TGTGCCAGCAGCAAAGAGGGGCATGGTGGGACTGAAGCTTTCTTT.

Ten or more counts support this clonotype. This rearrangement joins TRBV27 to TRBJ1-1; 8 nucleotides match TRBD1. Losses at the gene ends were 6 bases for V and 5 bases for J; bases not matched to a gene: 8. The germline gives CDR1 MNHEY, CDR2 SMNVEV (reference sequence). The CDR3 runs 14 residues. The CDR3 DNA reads TGTGCCAGCAGCCTGAGACAGGGGCGGACTGAAGCTTTCTTT. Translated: CASSLRQGRTEAFF.

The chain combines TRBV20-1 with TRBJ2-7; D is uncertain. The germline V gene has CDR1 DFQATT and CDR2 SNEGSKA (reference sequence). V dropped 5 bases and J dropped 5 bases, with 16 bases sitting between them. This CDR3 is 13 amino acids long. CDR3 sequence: CSAAPTNDDEQYF. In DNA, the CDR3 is TGCAGTGCTGCCCCTACTAATGACGACGAGCAGTACTTC.

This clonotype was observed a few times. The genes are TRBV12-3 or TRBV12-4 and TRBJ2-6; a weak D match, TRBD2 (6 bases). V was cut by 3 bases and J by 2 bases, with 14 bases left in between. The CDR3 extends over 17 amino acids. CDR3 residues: CASSFALGGAGANVLTF. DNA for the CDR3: TGTGCCAGCAGTTTTGCCCTGGGGGGTGCTGGGGCCAACGTCCTGACTTTC.

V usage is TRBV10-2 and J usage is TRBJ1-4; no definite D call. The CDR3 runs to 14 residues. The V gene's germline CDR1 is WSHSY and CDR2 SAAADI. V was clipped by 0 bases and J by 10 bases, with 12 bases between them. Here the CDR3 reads CASSESEGLGKLFF. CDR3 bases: TGCGCCAGCAGTGAGTCAGAGGGTTTGGGAAAACTGTTTTTT.

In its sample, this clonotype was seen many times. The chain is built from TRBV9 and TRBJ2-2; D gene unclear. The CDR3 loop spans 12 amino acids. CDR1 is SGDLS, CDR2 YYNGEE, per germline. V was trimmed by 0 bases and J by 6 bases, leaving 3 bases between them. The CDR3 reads CASSVEAGELFF. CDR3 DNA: TGTGCCAGCAGCGTAGAGGCCGGGGAGCTGTTTTTT.

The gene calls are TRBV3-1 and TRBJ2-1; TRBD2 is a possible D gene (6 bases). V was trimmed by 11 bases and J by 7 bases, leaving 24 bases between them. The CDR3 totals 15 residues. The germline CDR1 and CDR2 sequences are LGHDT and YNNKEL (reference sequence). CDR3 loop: CASSQRPAGGNEQFF. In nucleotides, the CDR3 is TGTGCCTCCTCCCAACGTCCAGCGGGTGGAAATGAGCAGTTCTTC.

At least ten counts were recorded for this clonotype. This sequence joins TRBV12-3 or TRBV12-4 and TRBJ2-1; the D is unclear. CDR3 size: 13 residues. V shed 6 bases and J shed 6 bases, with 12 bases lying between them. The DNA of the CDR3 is TGTGCCAGCAGCCCGGCGGAGACCAATGAGCAGTTCTTC. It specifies CASSPAETNEQFF.